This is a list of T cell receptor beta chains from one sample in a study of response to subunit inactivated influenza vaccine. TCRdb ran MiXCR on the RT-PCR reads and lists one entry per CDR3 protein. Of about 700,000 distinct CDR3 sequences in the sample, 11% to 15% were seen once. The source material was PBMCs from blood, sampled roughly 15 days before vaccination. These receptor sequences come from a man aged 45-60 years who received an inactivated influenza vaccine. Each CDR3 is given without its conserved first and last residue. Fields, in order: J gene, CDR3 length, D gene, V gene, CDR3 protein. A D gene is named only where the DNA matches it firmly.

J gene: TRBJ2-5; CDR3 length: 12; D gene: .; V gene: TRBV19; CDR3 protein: ASSIRGGEETQY
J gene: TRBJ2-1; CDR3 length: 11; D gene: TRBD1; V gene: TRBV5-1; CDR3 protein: ASSPTGFFDPF
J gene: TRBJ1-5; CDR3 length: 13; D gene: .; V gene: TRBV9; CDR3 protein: ASSVEGHSNQPQH
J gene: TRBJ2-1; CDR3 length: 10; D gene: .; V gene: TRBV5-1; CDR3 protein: ASSLGQRSWF
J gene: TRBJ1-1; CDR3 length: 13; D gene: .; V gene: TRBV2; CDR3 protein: ASSESEGLNTEAF
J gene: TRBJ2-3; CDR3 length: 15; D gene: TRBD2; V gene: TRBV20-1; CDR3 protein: SARGLAGVGYTDTQY
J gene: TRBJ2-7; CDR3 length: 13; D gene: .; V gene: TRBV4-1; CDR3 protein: ASSHGALSSYEQY
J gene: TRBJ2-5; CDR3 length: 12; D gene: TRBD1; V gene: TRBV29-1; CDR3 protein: SATLGTVQETQY
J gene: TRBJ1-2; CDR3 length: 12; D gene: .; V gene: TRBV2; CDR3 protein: ASLPGRRDYGYT
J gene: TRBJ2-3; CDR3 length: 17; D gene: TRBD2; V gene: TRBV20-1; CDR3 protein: SARSFLSGGASTTDTQY
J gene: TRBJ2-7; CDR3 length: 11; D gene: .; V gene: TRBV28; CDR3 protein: ASSLTILYEQY
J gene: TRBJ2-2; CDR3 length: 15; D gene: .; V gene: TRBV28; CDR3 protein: ASSTPGLTANTGELF
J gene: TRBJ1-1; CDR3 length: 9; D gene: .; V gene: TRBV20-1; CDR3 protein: SARQPAEAF
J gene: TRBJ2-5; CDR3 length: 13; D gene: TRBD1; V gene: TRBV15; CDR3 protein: ATSVTRGGPETQY
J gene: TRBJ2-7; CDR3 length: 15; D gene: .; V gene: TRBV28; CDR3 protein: ASSLLGRPGLAGEQY
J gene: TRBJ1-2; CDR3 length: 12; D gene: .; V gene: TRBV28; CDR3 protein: ASRGSTANYGYT
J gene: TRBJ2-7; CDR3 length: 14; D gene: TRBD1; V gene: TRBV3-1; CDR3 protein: ASRAGEGQGRYEQY
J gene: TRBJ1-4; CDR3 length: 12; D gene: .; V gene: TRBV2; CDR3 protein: ASSAGTNNEKLF
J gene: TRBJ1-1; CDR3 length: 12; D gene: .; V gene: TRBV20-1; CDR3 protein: SARPPGEGTEAF
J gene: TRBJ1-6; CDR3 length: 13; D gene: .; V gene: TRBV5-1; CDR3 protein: ASSLDLGYNSPLH
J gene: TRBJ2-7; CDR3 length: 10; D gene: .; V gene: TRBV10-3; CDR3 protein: AISDSTYEQY
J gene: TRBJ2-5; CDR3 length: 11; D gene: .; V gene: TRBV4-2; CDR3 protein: ASSQDPKETQY
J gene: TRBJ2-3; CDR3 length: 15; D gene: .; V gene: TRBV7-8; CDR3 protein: ASSPLLGATGTDTQY
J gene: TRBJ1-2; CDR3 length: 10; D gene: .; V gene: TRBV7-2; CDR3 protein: ASGGAGYGYT
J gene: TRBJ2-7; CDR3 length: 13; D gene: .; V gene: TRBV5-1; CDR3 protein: ASSLVGGTDYEQY
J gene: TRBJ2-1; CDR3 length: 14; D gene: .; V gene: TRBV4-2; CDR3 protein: ASSPSLGDTYNEQF
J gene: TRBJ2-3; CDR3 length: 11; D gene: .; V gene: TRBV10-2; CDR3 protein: AGGGSQADTQY
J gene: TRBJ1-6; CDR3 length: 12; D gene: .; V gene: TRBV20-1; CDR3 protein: SAARTAGGSPLH
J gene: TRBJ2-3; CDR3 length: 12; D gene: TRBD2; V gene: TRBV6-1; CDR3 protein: ASSNVGGVDTQY
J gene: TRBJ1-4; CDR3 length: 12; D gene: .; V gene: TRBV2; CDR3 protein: ASRGLRINEKLF
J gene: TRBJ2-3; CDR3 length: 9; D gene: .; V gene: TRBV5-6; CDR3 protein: ASSSTGTQY
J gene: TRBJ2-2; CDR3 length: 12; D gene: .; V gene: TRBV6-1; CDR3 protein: ASSEAGGGGELF
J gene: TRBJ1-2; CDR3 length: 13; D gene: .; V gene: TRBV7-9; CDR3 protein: ASFGDRVENYGYT
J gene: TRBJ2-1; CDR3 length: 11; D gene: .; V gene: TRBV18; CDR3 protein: ASSPRIGDEQF
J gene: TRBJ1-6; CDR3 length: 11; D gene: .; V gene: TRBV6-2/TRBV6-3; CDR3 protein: ASTYRWDSPLH
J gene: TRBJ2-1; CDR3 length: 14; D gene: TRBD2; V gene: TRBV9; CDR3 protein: ASSSPQGLASNEQF
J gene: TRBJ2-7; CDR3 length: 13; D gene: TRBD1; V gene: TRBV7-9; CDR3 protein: ASSLALDRGGEQY
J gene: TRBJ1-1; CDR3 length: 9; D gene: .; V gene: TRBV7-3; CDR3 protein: ASSSGQEAF
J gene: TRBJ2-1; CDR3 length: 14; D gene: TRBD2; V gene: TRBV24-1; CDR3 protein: ATSDTGTSGSNEQF
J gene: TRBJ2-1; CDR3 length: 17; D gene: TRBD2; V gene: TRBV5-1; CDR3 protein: ASSWEPGLAGGRNNEQF
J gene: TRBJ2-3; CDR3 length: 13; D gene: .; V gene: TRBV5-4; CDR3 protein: ASSIPGAGTDTQY
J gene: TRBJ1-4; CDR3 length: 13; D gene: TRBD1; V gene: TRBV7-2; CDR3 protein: ASSLQGAPREKLF
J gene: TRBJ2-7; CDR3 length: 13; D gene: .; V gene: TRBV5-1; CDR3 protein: ASSLVSRSTYEQY
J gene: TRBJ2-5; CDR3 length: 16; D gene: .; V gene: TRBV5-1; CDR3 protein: ASSETGFLGGPQETQY
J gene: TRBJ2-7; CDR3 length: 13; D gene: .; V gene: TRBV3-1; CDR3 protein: ASSHVNVGTYEQY
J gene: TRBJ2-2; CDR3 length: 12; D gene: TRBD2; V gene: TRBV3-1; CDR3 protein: ASSSRGGTGELF
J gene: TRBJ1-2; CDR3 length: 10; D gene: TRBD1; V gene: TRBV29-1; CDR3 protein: SALTGAYGYT
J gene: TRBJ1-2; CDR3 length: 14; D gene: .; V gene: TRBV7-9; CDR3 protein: ASSLAFAGVYYGYT
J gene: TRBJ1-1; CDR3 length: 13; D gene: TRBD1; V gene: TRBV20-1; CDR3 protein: SATGTGPKDTEAF
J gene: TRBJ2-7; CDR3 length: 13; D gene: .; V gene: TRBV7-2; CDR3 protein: ASSPITRATYEQY
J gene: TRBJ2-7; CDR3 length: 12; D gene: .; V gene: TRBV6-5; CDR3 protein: ASSSKADPVEQY
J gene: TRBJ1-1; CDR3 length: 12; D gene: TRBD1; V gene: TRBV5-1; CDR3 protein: ASSPTGTDTEAF
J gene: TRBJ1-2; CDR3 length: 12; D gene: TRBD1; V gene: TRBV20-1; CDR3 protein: SAYPDRVGDGYT